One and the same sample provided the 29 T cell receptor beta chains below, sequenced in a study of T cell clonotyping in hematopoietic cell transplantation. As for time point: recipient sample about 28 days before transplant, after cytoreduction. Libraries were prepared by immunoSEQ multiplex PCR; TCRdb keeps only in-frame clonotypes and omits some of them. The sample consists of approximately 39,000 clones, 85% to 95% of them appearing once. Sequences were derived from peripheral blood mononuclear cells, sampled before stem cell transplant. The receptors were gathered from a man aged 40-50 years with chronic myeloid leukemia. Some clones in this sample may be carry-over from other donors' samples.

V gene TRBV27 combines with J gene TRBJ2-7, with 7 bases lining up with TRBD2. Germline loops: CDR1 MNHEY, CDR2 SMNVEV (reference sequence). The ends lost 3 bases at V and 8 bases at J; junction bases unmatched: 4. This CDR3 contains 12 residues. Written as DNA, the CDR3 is TGTGCCAGCAGTTTCACGGGGGGAAAGCAGTACTTC. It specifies CASSFTGGKQYF.

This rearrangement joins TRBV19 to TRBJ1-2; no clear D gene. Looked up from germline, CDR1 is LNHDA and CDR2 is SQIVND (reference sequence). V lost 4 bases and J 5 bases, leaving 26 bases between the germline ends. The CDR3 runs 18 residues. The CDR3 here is CASSRKWGADQSFYGYTF. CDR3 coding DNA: TGTGCCAGTAGTAGGAAATGGGGTGCAGACCAATCCTTTTATGGCTACACCTTC.

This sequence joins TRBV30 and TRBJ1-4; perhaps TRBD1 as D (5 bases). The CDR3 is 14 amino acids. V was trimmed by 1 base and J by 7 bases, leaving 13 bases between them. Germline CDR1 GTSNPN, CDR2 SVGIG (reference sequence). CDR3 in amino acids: CAWSATDRGEKLFF. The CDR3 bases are TGTGCCTGGAGTGCGACAGACCGTGGTGAAAAACTGTTTTTT.

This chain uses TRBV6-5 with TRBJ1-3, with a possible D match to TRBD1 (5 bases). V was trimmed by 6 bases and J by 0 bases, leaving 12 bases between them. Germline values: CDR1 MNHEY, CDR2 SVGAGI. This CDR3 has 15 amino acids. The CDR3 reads CASRLWGRSGNTIYF. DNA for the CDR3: TGTGCCAGCAGGCTTTGGGGCCGCTCTGGAAACACCATATATTTT.

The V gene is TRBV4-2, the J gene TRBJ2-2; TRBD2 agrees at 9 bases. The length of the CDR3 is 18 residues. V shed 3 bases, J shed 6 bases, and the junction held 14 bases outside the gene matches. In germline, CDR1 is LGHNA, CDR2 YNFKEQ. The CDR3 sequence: CASSHLEAGGTGAGELFF. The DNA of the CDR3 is TGTGCCAGCAGCCATCTCGAAGCGGGGGGAACAGGGGCCGGGGAGCTGTTTTTT.

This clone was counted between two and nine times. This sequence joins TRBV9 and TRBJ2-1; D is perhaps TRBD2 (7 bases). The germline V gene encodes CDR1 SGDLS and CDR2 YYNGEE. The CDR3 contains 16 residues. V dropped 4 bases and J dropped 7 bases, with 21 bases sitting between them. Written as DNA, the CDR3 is TGTGCCAGCAGCCCCCCAGGAGGGGGGGCCTGGAATGAGCAGTTCTTC. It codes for CASSPPGGGAWNEQFF.

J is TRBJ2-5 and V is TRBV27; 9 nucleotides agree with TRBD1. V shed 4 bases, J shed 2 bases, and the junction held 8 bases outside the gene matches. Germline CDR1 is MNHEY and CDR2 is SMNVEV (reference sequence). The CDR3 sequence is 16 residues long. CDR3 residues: CASSSPGQGRQETQYF. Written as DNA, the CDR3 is TGTGCCAGCAGTTCGCCGGGACAGGGAAGACAAGAGACCCAGTACTTC.

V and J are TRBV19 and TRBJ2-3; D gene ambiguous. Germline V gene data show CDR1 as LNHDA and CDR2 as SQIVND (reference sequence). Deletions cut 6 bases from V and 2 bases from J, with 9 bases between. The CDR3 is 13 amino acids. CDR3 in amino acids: CASRSPYTDTQYF. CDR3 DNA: TGTGCCAGTAGGAGCCCTTACACAGATACGCAGTATTTT.

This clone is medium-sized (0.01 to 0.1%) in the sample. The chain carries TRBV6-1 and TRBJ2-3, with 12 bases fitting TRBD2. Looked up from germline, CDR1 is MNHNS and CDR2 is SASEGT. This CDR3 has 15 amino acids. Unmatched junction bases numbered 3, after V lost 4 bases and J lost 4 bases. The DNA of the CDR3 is TGTGCCAGCAGTGGATCTAGCGGGGGGGCAGATACGCAGTATTTT. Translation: CASSGSSGGADTQYF.

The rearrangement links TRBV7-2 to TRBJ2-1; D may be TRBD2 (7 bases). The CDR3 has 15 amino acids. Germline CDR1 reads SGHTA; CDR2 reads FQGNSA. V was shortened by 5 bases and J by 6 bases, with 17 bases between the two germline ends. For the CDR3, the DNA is TGTGCCAGCAGCCCTGGACTAGGGGGGGGCAATGAGCAGTTCTTC. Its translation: CASSPGLGGGNEQFF.

CDR3 coding DNA: TGTGCCAGCAGTGATGTGGCGGGGCCCCCTGGTGAGCAGTTCTTC. It codes for CASSDVAGPPGEQFF. The chain carries TRBV6-1 and TRBJ2-1, with D tentatively TRBD2 (6 bases). The ends were cut back, 3 bases at V and 9 bases at J, with 18 bases in the middle. Germline V CDR1 and CDR2: MNHNS, SASEGT. The CDR3 is 15 amino acids.

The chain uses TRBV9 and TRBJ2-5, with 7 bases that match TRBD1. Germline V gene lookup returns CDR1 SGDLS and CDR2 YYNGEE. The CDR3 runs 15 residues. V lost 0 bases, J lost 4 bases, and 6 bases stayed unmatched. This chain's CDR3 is CASSVAGTEGETQYF. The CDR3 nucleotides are TGTGCCAGCAGCGTAGCCGGGACAGAGGGAGAGACCCAGTACTTC.

CDR3 bases: TGTGCCAGCAGCTTAGGTCCGGGGGAAGAGACCCAGTACTTC. This translates into CASSLGPGEETQYF. This chain joins TRBV7-2 and TRBJ2-5, with D maybe TRBD2 (6 bases). The CDR3 runs to 14 residues. The V end was cut by 1 base, the J end by 3 bases, with 9 bases between. The germline V gene has CDR1 SGHTA and CDR2 FQGNSA.

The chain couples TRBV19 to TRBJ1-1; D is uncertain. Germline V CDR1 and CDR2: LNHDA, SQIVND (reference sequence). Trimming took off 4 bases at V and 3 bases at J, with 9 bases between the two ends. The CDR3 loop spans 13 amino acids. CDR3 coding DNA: TGTGCCAGTAGTACTTCCAGAGACACTGAAGCTTTCTTT. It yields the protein CASSTSRDTEAFF.

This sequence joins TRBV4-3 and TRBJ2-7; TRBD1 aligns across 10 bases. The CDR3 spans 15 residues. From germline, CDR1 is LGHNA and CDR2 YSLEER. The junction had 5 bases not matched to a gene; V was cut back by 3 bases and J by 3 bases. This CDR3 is CASSHSGDRGYEQYF. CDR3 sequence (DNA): TGCGCCAGCAGCCATTCGGGGGACAGGGGCTACGAGCAGTACTTC.

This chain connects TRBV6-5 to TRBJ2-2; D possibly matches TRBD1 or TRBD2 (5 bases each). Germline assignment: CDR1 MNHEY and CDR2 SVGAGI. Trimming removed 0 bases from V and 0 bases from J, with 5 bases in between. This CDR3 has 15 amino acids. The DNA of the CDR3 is TGTGCCAGCAGTTACTCGGGACCGAACACCGGGGAGCTGTTTTTT. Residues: CASSYSGPNTGELFF.

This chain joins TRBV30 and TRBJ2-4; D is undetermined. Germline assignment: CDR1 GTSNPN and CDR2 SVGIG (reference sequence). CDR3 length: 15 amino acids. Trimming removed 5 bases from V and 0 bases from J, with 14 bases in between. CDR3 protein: CAWGPDNLAKNIQYF. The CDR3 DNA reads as TGTGCCTGGGGCCCAGACAATCTAGCCAAAAACATTCAGTACTTC.

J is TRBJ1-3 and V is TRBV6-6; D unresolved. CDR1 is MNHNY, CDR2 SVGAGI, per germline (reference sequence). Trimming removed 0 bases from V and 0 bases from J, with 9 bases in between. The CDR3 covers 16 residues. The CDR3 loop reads CASSYSAASSGNTIYF. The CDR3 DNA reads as TGTGCCAGCAGTTACTCGGCGGCGAGCTCTGGAAACACCATATATTTT.

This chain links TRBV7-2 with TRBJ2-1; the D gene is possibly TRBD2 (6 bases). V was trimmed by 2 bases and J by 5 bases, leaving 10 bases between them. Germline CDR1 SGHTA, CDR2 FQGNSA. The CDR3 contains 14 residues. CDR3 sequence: CASSLRGGDNEQFF. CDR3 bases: TGTGCCAGCAGCTTAAGAGGCGGGGACAATGAGCAGTTCTTC.

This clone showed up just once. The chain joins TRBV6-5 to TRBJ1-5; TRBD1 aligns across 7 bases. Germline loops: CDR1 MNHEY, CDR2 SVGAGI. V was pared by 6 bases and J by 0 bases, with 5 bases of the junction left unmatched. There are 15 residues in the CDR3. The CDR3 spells CASRPQGSSNQPQHF. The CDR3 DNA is TGTGCCAGCAGACCACAGGGGAGTAGCAATCAGCCCCAGCATTTT.

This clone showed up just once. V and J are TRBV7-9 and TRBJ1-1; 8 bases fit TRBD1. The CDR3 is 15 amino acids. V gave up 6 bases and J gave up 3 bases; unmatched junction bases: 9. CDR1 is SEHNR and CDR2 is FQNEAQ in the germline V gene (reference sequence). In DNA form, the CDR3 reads TGTGCCAGCAGAATGGACAGGGTCAAGCACACTGAAGCTTTCTTT. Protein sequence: CASRMDRVKHTEAFF.

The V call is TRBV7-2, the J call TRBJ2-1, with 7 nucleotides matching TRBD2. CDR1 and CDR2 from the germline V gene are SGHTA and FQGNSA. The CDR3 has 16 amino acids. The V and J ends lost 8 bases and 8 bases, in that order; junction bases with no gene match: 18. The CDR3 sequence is CASALSARGGVDEQFF. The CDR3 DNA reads TGTGCCAGCGCCCTATCAGCACGCGGGGGTGTCGATGAGCAGTTCTTC.

The CDR3 loop reads CAIEGGRGYTF. The DNA for the CDR3 is TGTGCCATCGAAGGGGGCAGAGGCTACACCTTC. The chain couples TRBV10-3 to TRBJ1-2; TRBD1 aligns across 7 bases. Germline CDR1 ENHRY, CDR2 SYGVKD. The V and J ends lost 8 bases and 8 bases, in that order; junction bases with no gene match: 5. The CDR3 extends over 11 amino acids.

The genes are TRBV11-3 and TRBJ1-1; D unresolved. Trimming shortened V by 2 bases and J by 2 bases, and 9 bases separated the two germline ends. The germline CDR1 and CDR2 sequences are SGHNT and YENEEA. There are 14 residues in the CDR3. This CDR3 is CASSLFDQNTEAFF. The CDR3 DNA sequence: TGTGCCAGCAGCTTATTCGACCAAAACACTGAAGCTTTCTTT.

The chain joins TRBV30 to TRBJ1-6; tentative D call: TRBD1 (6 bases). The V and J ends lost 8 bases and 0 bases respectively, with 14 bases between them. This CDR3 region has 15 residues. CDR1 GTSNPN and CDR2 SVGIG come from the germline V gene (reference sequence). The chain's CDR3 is CATTGSSSYNSPLHF. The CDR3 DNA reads TGTGCCACAACAGGGAGCAGCTCCTATAATTCACCCCTCCACTTT.

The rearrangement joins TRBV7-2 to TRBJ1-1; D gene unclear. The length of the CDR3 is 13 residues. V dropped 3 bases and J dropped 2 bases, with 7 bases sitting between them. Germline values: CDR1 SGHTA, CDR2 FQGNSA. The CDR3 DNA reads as TGTGCCAGCAGCTTGTTCGTAAACACTGAAGCTTTCTTT. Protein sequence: CASSLFVNTEAFF.

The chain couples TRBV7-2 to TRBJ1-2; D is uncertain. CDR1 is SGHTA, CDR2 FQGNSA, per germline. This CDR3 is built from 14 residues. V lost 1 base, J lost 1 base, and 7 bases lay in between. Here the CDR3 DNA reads TGTGCCAGCAGCTTAGGGGATTTTAACTATGGCTACACCTTC. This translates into CASSLGDFNYGYTF.

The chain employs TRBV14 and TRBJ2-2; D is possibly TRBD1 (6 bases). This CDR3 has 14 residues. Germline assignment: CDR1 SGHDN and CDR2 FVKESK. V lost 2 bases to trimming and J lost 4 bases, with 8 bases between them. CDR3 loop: CASSQYRVTGELFF. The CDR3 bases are TGTGCCAGCAGCCAATACAGGGTCACCGGGGAGCTGTTTTTT.

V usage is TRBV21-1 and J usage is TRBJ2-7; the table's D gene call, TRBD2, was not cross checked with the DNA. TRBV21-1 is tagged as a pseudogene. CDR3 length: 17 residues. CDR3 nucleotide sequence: TGTGCCAGCAGCAAGAGGGCCCGGGACTACCCTTTTAAAGAGCAGTACTTC. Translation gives CASSKRARDYPFKEQYF.